One and the same sample provided the 26 T cell receptor beta chains below, sequenced in a study of neoadjuvant anti-PD-1 for oral cavity cancer. TCRdb's table, derived via immunoSEQ multiplex PCR, lists solely in-frame clones and lacks some. The sample has about 62,000 clones, around 80% seen once. The input for sequencing was PBMCs, taken before nivolumab (anti-PD-1) treatment. These receptors were obtained from a person aged 35 to 85 with oral cavity squamous cell carcinoma.

This clone was seen only once. The rearrangement joins TRBV10-3 to TRBJ1-1; D unresolved. The V and J ends lost 2 bases and 8 bases respectively, with 12 bases between them. CDR3 size: 13 residues. Germline CDR1 reads ENHRY; CDR2 reads SYGVKD. CDR3 sequence reads: CAISEALEWEAFF. The CDR3, as DNA: TGTGCCATCAGTGAGGCGTTGGAATGGGAAGCTTTCTTT.

This chain uses TRBV5-5 with TRBJ1-1, with D possibly being TRBD1 (5 bases). Per germline, CDR1 SGHKS and CDR2 YYEKEE (reference sequence). The ends were cut back, 0 bases at V and 5 bases at J, with 11 bases in the middle. The CDR3 covers 14 residues. This chain's CDR3 is CASSLASGLTEAFF. The DNA for the CDR3 is TGTGCCAGCAGCTTGGCCTCAGGGCTGACTGAAGCTTTCTTT. Supplemented by reference TRBV5-5 and TRBJ1-1, the full variable domain reads DAGVTQSPTHLIKTRGQQVTLRCSPISGHKSVSWYQQVLGQGPQFIFQYYEKEERGRGNFPDRFSARQFPNYSSELNVNALLLGDSALYLCASSLASGLTEAFFGQGTRLTVV.

CDR3 bases: TGTGCCAGCAGCTTGGACCGGGGGGCCCTCGAGCAGTACTTC. Translation: CASSLDRGALEQYF. The chain carries TRBV5-4 and TRBJ2-7, with D possibly being TRBD2 (7 bases). CDR1 SGHNT and CDR2 YYREEE come from the germline V gene (reference sequence). CDR3 length: 14 residues. Trimming left V 0 bases short and J 6 bases short, with 13 bases between.

This clone turned up a few times. The V and J genes are TRBV5-1 and TRBJ1-2; the D is unclear. Per germline, CDR1 SGHRS and CDR2 YFSETQ. Trimming pared 0 bases from V and 3 bases from J, leaving 30 bases between. This CDR3 has 21 amino acids. The CDR3 sequence is CASSLASFRRRHEDGHYGYTF. CDR3 sequence (DNA): TGCGCCAGCAGCTTGGCTTCCTTCCGCCGACGACATGAGGACGGCCACTATGGCTACACCTTC.

This clone was detected many times. The V and J genes are TRBV5-6 and TRBJ1-6; a weak D match, TRBD1 (6 bases). The germline V gene has CDR1 SGHDT and CDR2 YYEEEE. The CDR3 covers 15 residues. The germline V and J ends were trimmed by 4 bases and 6 bases, with 14 bases remaining between them. In DNA form, the CDR3 reads TGTGCCAGCAGCCCGGGGGCGCAGGGTAATTCACCCCTCCACTTT. This codes for CASSPGAQGNSPLHF.

The chain combines TRBV6-5 with TRBJ2-2, with a tentative D call TRBD2 (6 bases). The V gene's germline CDR1 is MNHEY and CDR2 SVGAGI. CDR3 length: 14 amino acids. Trimming cost V 0 bases and J 4 bases, with 6 bases left between them. The CDR3, as DNA: TGTGCCAGCAGTTACTCGGGGGGCACCGGGGAGCTGTTTTTT. Its protein product is CASSYSGGTGELFF.

The chain links TRBV5-1 to TRBJ2-7; D not resolved. Per the germline V gene, CDR1 is SGHRS and CDR2 is YFSETQ. V dropped 0 bases and J dropped 3 bases, with 4 bases sitting between them. The CDR3 runs 12 residues. CDR3 protein: CASSLDHYEQYF. DNA for the CDR3: TGCGCCAGCAGCTTGGATCACTACGAGCAGTACTTC.

J is TRBJ2-2 and V is TRBV18, with D uncertain. This CDR3 is 15 amino acids long. V lost 4 bases and J 1 base, leaving 10 bases between the germline ends. Per germline, CDR1 KGHSH and CDR2 LQKENI. The CDR3 bases are TGTGCCAGCTCACTGTGGACCGAGAACACCGGGGAGCTGTTTTTT. It specifies CASSLWTENTGELFF. Full variable domain (remainder filled in from reference TRBV18 and TRBJ2-2): NAGVMQNPRHLVRRRGQEARLRCSPMKGHSHVYWYRQLPEEGLKFMVYLQKENIIDESGMPKERFSAEFPKEGPSILRIQQVVRGDSAAYFCASSLWTENTGELFFGEGSRLTVL.

The sample holds a few counts of this clone. This chain uses TRBV18 with TRBJ1-5; 8 bases fit TRBD1. CDR3 length: 16 amino acids. V trimming: 0 bases; J trimming: 2 bases; junction bases outside the gene matches: 3. From germline, CDR1 is KGHSH and CDR2 LQKENI. CDR3 loop: CASSPPKTGGNQPQHF. The DNA for the CDR3 is TGTGCCAGCTCACCACCGAAGACAGGGGGCAATCAGCCCCAGCATTTT.

This clone was observed a few times. The rearrangement links TRBV6-6 to TRBJ1-4, with D unresolved. Germline CDR1 MNHNY, CDR2 SVGAGI (reference sequence). V was pared by 2 bases and J by 10 bases, with 8 bases between. The CDR3 runs 12 residues. The chain's CDR3 is CASSYTEGKLFF. The CDR3 DNA sequence: TGTGCCAGCAGTTACACGGAGGGAAAACTGTTTTTT.

A note on this clone: The identical CDR3 is also encoded by other nucleotide sequences in the sample. The V call is TRBV7-3, the J call TRBJ2-1, with 12 bases fitting TRBD2. This CDR3 is built from 15 residues. After removal of 1 base from V and 5 bases from J, the junction contained 0 bases not matched to a gene. Germline V gene data show CDR1 as SGHTA and CDR2 as FQGTGA. CDR3 amino acids: CASSLRLAGDNEQFF. In nucleotides, the CDR3 is TGTGCCAGCAGCTTAAGACTAGCGGGAGACAATGAGCAGTTCTTC.

A single count supports this clone. The chain uses TRBV6-1 and TRBJ1-1; D gene unclear. Germline-derived CDR1 and CDR2 are MNHNS and SASEGT. Trimming cost V 7 bases and J 2 bases, with 14 bases left between them. The CDR3 covers 14 residues. CDR3 residues: CASTEVRANTEAFF. CDR3 nucleotides: TGTGCCAGCACCGAAGTGCGAGCCAACACTGAAGCTTTCTTT.

This clone was counted a few times. V gene TRBV5-1 combines with J gene TRBJ2-1; no reliable D call. The V end was cut by 2 bases, the J end by 6 bases, with 12 bases between. The CDR3 consists of 14 residues. In germline, CDR1 is SGHRS, CDR2 YFSETQ. DNA for the CDR3: TGCGCCAGCAGCTTTTTAGCCAACTCCAATGAGCAGTTCTTC. This sequence encodes CASSFLANSNEQFF.

The chain carries TRBV29-1 and TRBJ2-1, with a possible D match to TRBD2 (7 bases). Between the trimmed V and J ends, which lost 4 bases and 11 bases, there was a span of 12 bases. This CDR3 comprises 11 residues. The germline V gene encodes CDR1 SQVTM and CDR2 ANQGSEA. CDR3 in amino acids: CSVGGGGQQFF. The CDR3 coding sequence is TGCAGCGTTGGTGGGGGGGGGCAGCAGTTCTTC.

V usage is TRBV30 and J usage is TRBJ1-3; D is unclear. V gave up 6 bases and J gave up 3 bases, with 12 bases separating them. Per germline, CDR1 GTSNPN and CDR2 SVGIG (reference sequence). The length of the CDR3 is 13 residues. The CDR3, as DNA: TGTGCCTGTACACGGATCTTTGGAAACACCATATATTTT. Residues: CACTRIFGNTIYF.

This chain connects TRBV27 to TRBJ2-7; 7 bases match TRBD2. The V gene's germline CDR1 is MNHEY and CDR2 SMNVEV (reference sequence). CDR3 length equals 16 residues. J gave up 2 bases and V 1 base, and 8 bases lay outside the gene matches. CDR3 sequence reads: CASSLFPGRRAYEQYF. The CDR3 DNA reads TGTGCCAGCAGTTTATTCCCCGGGAGGAGGGCCTACGAGCAGTACTTC.

J is TRBJ2-7 and V is TRBV5-4; a possible D gene is TRBD1 (5 bases). Trimming removed 0 bases from V and 4 bases from J, with 14 bases in between. The CDR3 consists of 15 residues. Germline values: CDR1 SGHNT, CDR2 YYREEE (reference sequence). Written as DNA, the CDR3 is TGTGCCAGCAGCTTGGTGCCAGGGAAGAAGTACGAGCAGTACTTC. As protein: CASSLVPGKKYEQYF. Full variable domain (remainder filled in from reference TRBV5-4 and TRBJ2-7): ETGVTQSPTHLIKTRGQQVTLRCSSQSGHNTVSWYQQALGQGPQFIFQYYREEENGRGNFPPRFSGLQFPNYSSELNVNALELDDSALYLCASSLVPGKKYEQYFGPGTRLTVT.

The genes are TRBV29-1 and TRBJ2-7; 9 bases agree with TRBD2. Germline trimming cut 7 bases from V and 5 bases from J; bases unmatched to any gene: 9. In germline, CDR1 is SQVTM, CDR2 ANQGSEA. The CDR3 is 13 amino acids. CDR3 DNA: TGCAGCGGGGGCGGGGGGGGCCAGCACGAGCAGTACTTC. Translated, it gives CSGGGGGQHEQYF.

The rearrangement uses TRBV27 and TRBJ1-5; D is perhaps TRBD1 (6 bases). CDR1 is MNHEY, CDR2 SMNVEV, per germline (reference sequence). This CDR3 is built from 16 residues. V was clipped by 5 bases and J by 6 bases, with 20 bases between them. DNA of the CDR3: TGTGCCAGCAGTGTACTAGGGACACCCAAAGGTCAGCCCCAGCATTTT. It yields the protein CASSVLGTPKGQPQHF.

This clone was observed a few times. The rearrangement joins TRBV6-1 to TRBJ1-3; D may be TRBD1 (6 bases). Deletions cut 4 bases from V and 2 bases from J, with 12 bases between. Germline V lookup: CDR1 MNHNS, CDR2 SASEGT. This CDR3 has 15 residues. The CDR3 sequence is CASSATGRTGNTIYF. The CDR3 DNA reads TGTGCCAGCAGTGCAACAGGGCGAACTGGAAACACCATATATTTT.

The rearrangement links TRBV6-5 to TRBJ1-1; D call uncertain. Per germline, CDR1 MNHEY and CDR2 SVGAGI. CDR3 size: 14 residues. V gave up 0 bases and J gave up 0 bases, with 5 bases separating them. CDR3 sequence (DNA): TGTGCCAGCAGTTACTCGACCGTGAACACTGAAGCTTTCTTT. Its translation: CASSYSTVNTEAFF.

This clone was seen just once. This chain joins TRBV19 and TRBJ1-2, with 8 bases matching TRBD1. Germline trimming cut 4 bases from V and 0 bases from J; bases unmatched to any gene: 7. The CDR3 has 16 residues. The V gene's germline CDR1 is LNHDA and CDR2 SQIVND (reference sequence). In DNA form, the CDR3 reads TGTGCCAGTAGTAGAGCTGACAGGGGAGCTAACTATGGCTACACCTTC. Protein product: CASSRADRGANYGYTF.

This chain joins TRBV29-1 and TRBJ1-4; TRBD1 is a possible D gene (5 bases). This CDR3 has 12 residues. Trimming removed 7 bases from V and 8 bases from J, with 14 bases in between. Germline CDR1 reads SQVTM; CDR2 reads ANQGSEA. In DNA, the CDR3 is TGCAGCGCCTCAGGGAGGAGCGAAAAACTGTTTTTT. Its protein product is CSASGRSEKLFF.

This sequence joins TRBV19 and TRBJ2-7, with D possibly called TRBD1 or TRBD2 (5 bases each). V was pared by 3 bases and J by 0 bases, with 15 bases between. CDR3 length equals 16 residues. CDR1 and CDR2 (germline): LNHDA, SQIVND (reference sequence). The CDR3 region is CASSIGTGGASYEQYF. CDR3 coding DNA: TGTGCCAGTAGTATTGGCACTGGGGGAGCCTCCTACGAGCAGTACTTC.

This rearrangement joins TRBV28 to TRBJ2-7; 8 bases line up with TRBD1. The CDR3 contains 14 residues. Germline V CDR1 and CDR2: MDHEN, SYDVKM. With 7 bases clipped from V and 2 bases from J, the junction kept 7 bases outside the gene matches. In DNA form, the CDR3 reads TGTGCCAGCACCTCCCGGGACAGGACCTACGAGCAGTACTTC. This codes for CASTSRDRTYEQYF.

J is TRBJ1-5 and V is TRBV19; D not resolved. The CDR3 totals 14 residues. CDR1 is LNHDA and CDR2 is SQIVND in the germline V gene (reference sequence). V gave up 7 bases and J gave up 2 bases, with 12 bases separating them. The CDR3 DNA reads TGTGCCAGTACAGGAGCGGGCGGCAATCAGCCCCAGCATTTT. This translates into CASTGAGGNQPQHF. The full variable domain, its missing parts supplied by reference TRBV19 and TRBJ1-5, is DGGITQSPKYLFRKEGQNVTLSCEQNLNHDAMYWYRQDPGQGLRLIYYSQIVNDFQKGDIAEGYSVSREKKESFPLTVTSAQKNPTAFYLCASTGAGGNQPQHFGDGTRLSIL.